This T cell receptor (beta chain) was sequenced in a study of a mutant IDH1 vaccine in newly diagnosed glioma. Study as a whole: Standard pretreatment was either radiotherapy, temozolomide, or, for most, radiochemotherapy with temozolomide.

Here immunoSEQ multiplex PCR was the method, and the copy in TCRdb shows in-frame clones only, minus some. The sample holds approximately 92,000 clones, about 82% seen once. The time point: baseline, week 1 (first vaccination visit). Treatment specified: pre-vaccination baseline after standard-of-care therapy. Study conclusions and caveats: Among top peripheral T cell clonotypes, changes seemed unrelated to pseudoprogression.

Germline V gene sequence: CDR1 LGHNA, CDR2 YSLEER. V lost 2 bases and J lost 1, with 9 bases in between. This CDR3 contains 15 residues. For this clone: The antigen remains undetermined.

The TCR was taken from a man aged 35 to 55 with glioma. The specimen was PBMCs, collected from a glioma patient treated with radiotherapy, temozolomide or both. J is TRBJ1-5 and V is TRBV4-3, with TRBD1 as a possible D gene (6 bases). CDR3 protein: CASSQNRESNQPQHF. DNA for the CDR3: TGCGCCAGCAGCCAAAACAGGGAAAGCAATCAGCCCCAGCATTTT.